This T cell receptor (beta chain) emerged from a study of blood T cell repertoires in COVID-19 (TCRdb year 2020). At the level of the whole study: The collaborator samples originated in the United States, Italy and Spain and spanned the acute and convalescent phases of COVID-19. A freely available public database, intended as a resource for researchers studying the immune response to SARS-CoV-2, is where the repertoires were released. The samples were drawn from the first 160 participants of the ongoing ImmuneRACE study and from roughly 1,300 subjects provided by 6 global collaborators. Where available, HLA class I and class II types were taken from metadata supplied by the sample provider and were not determined by assay-based typing. Sample metadata almost always included a de-identified subject ID, COVID-19 status, age in years and sex. Deeply sampled blood TCRbeta repertoires from subjects exposed to, actively infected with, or recovered from COVID-19 were included in the dataset. The prospective study material was composed of cDNA or gDNA derived from T cells, B-cell-depleted T cells, or PBMCs.

The study at large found these results: The amount of clinical and demographic metadata varied by source and participant and was provided uncurated.

Looking up the germline V gene (reference sequence) yields CDR1 LNHNV and CDR2 YYDKDF. The CDR3 starts with the cysteine, ends with the phenylalanine, and has 16 residues. The read is trimmed to its CDR3 DNA, 48 bases read in frame from base 1. At the junction V is shortened by 2 bases and J by 5 bases; bases outside the gene matches: 5. This clone was detected once. The antigen it recognizes is unknown. No much larger clonotype is one base removed from it; base qualities were not supplied. TCRbeta CDR3 regions were amplified from genomic DNA by means of the immunoSEQ Assay, a bias-controlled multiplex PCR. The paper's processing steps were these. Nucleated cell counts per sample were estimated from amplification of reference gene primers within the assay. To quantify the absolute abundance of each unique TCRbeta CDR3 rearrangement, sequence reads were collapsed and filtered. Productive Simpson clonality was computed per sample as the square root of Simpson's diversity index over productive rearrangements. TCRdb provides this immuneACCESS table in a form limited to in-frame rearrangements. Some clones are lacking; in checked studies, under half of them reflect an unresolved V gene, and why the rest are absent is not known. V and J calls and clone size follow that table, whereas D and trimming were derived from the DNA. Across this sample there are over 200,000 clones, with 65% to 85% seen only once. 5% to 6% of the sample is held by the ten biggest clonotypes.

Each collaborating institution followed its own protocols to collect whole blood in K2EDTA tubes. Collaborator samples were shipped for TCRbeta analysis as frozen whole blood, isolated PBMCs, or DNA extracted from either sample type. The sequence derives from an elderly man with acute or convalescent COVID-19. Sequenced sample: peripheral blood. The rearrangement joined TRBV15 to TRBJ1-4, and 10 junction bases match TRBD1. The CDR3 protein is CATSRRPGQGNEKLFF. The nucleotide sequence reads as follows: TGTGCCACCAGCAGAAGACCGGGACAGGGGAATGAAAAACTGTTTTTT.